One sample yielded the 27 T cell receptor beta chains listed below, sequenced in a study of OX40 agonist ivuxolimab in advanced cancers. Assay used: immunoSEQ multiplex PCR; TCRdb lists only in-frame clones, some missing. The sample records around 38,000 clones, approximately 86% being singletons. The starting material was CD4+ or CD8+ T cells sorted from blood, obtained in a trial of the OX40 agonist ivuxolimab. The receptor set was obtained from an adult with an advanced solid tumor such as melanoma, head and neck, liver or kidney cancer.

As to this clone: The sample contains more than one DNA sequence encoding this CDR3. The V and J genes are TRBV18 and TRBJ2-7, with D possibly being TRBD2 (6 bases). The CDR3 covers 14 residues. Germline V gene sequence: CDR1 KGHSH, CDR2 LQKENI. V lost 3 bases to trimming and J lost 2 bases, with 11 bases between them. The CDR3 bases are TGTGCCAGCTCACCCCCCGGACTAACCTACGAGCAGTACTTC. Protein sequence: CASSPPGLTYEQYF.

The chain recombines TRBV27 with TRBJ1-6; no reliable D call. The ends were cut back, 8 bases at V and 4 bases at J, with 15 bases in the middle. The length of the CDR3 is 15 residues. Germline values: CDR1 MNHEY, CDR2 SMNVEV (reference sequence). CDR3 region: CASRKAPAYNSPLHF. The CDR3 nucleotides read TGTGCCAGCCGAAAAGCCCCTGCTTATAATTCACCCCTCCACTTT.

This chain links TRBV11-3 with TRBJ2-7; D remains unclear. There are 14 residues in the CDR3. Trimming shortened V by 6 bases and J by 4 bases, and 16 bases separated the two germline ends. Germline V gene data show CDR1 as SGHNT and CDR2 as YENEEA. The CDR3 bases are TGTGCCAGCAGTCGAAAAGCAGACCATTACGAGCAGTACTTC. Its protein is CASSRKADHYEQYF.

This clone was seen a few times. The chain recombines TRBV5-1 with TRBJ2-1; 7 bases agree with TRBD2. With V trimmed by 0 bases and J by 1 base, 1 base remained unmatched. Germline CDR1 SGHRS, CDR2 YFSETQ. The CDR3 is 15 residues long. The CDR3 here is CASSLASGSYNEQFF. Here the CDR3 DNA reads TGCGCCAGCAGCTTGGCTAGCGGATCCTACAATGAGCAGTTCTTC.

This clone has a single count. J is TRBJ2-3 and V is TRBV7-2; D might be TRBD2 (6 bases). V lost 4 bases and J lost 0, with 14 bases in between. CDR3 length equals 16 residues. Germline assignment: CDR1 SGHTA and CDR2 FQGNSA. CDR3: CASSSSFGGSTDTQYF. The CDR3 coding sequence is TGTGCCAGCAGCTCGTCTTTCGGGGGTAGCACAGATACGCAGTATTTT.

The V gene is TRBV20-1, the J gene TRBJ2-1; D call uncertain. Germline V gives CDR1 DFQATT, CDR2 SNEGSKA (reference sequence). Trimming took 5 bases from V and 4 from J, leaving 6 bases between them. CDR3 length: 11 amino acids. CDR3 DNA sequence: TGCAGTGCTCCTTGGTACAATGAGCAGTTCTTC. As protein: CSAPWYNEQFF.

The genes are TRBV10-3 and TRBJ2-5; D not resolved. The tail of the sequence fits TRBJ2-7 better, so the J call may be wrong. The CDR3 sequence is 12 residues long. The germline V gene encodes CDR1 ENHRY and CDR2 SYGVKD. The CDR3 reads CAISELTYEQYF. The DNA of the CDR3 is TGTGCCATCAGTGAGTTAACCTACGAGCAGTACTTC.

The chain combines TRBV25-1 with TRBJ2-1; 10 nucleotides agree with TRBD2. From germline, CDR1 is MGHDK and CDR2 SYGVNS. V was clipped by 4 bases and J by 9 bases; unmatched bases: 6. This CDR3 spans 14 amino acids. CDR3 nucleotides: TGTGCCAGCAGTGTTGGGACTAGCGTCGGTGAGCAGTTCTTC. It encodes CASSVGTSVGEQFF.

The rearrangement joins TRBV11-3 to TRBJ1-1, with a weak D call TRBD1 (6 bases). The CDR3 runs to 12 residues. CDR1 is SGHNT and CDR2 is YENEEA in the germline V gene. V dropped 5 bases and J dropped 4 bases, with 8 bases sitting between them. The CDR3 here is CASSLTGTEAFF. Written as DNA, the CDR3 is TGTGCCAGCAGCCTGACAGGCACTGAAGCTTTCTTT.

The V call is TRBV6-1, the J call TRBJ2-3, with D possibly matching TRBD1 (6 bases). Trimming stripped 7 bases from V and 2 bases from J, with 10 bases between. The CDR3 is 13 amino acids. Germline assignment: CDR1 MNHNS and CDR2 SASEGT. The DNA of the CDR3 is TGTGCCAGCATGGACAGCTACACAGATACGCAGTATTTT. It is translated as CASMDSYTDTQYF.

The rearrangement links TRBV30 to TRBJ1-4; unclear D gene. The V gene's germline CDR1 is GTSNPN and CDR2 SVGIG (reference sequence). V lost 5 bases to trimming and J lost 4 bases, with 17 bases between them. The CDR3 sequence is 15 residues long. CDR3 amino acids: CAWQDLLRGNEKLFF. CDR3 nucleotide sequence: TGTGCCTGGCAGGACCTCCTGCGAGGTAATGAAAAACTGTTTTTT. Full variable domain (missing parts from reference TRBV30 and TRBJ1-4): SQTIHQWPATLVQPVGSPLSLECTVEGTSNPNLYWYRQAAGRGLQLLFYSVGIGQISSEVPQNLSASRPQDRQFILSSKKLLLSDSGFYLCAWQDLLRGNEKLFFGSGTQLSVL.

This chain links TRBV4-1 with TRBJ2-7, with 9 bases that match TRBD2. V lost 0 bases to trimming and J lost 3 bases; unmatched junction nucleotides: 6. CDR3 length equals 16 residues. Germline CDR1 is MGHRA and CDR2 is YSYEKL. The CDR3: CASSQDLAGMGYEQYF. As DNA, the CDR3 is TGCGCCAGCAGCCAAGACCTAGCGGGAATGGGCTACGAGCAGTACTTC.

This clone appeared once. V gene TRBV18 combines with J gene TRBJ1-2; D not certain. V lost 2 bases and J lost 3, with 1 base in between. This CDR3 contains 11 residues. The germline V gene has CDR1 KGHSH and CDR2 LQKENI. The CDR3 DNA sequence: TGTGCCAGCTCACCAGACTATGGCTACACCTTC. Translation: CASSPDYGYTF.

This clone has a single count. CDR3 sequence: CASSDTNGGEQYF. The CDR3 coding sequence is TGCGCCAGCAGCGATACTAATGGAGGGGAGCAGTACTTC. The chain uses TRBV10-2 and TRBJ2-7, with D possibly TRBD2 on 6 matching bases. This CDR3 has 13 residues. Germline values: CDR1 WSHSY, CDR2 SAAADI. Trimming left V 6 bases short and J 7 bases short, with 16 bases between.

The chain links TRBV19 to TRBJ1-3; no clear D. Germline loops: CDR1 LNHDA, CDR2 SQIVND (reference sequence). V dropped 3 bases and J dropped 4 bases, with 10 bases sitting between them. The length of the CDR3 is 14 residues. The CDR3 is CASSMSVAGNTIYF. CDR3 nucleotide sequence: TGTGCCAGTAGTATGTCGGTGGCAGGAAACACCATATATTTT.

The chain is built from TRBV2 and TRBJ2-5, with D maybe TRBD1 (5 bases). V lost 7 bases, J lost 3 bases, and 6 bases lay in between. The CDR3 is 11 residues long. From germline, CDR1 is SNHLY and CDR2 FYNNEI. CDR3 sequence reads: CASKGEETQYF. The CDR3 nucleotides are TGTGCCAGCAAAGGGGAAGAGACCCAGTACTTC.

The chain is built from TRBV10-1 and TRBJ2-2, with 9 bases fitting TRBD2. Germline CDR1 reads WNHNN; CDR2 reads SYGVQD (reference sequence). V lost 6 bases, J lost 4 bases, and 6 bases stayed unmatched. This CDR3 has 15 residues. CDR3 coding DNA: TGCGCCAGCAGGCCCGGACTAGCGACCACCGGGGAGCTGTTTTTT. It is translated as CASRPGLATTGELFF.

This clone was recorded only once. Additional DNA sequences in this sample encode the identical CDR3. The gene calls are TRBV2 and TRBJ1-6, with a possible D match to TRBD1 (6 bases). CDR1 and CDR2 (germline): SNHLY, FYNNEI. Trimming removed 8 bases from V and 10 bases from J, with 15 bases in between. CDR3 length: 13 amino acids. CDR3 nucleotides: TGTGCCAGCGAGGGGGGCGCGGGGTCACCCCTCCACTTT. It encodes CASEGGAGSPLHF.

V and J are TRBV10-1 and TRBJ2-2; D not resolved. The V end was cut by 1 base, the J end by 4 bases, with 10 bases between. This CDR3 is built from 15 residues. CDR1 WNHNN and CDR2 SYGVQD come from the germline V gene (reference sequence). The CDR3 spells CASSEWPKITGELFF. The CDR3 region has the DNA TGCGCCAGCAGTGAGTGGCCGAAGATCACCGGGGAGCTGTTTTTT.

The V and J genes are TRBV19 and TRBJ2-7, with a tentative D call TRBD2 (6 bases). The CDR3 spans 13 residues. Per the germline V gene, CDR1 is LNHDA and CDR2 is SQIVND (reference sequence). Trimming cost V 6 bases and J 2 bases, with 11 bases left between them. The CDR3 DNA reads TGTGCCAGTAGAGGGACTGGAACCTACGAGCAGTACTTC. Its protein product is CASRGTGTYEQYF.

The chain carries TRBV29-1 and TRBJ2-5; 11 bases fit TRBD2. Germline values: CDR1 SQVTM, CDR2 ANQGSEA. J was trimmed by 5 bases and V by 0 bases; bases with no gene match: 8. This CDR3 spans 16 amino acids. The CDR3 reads CSVEDELAGVQETQYF. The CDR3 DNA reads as TGCAGCGTTGAAGATGAACTAGCGGGAGTTCAGGAGACCCAGTACTTC.

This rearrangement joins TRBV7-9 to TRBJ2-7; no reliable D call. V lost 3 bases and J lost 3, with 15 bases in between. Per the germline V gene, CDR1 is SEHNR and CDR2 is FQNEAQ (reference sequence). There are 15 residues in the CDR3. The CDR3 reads CASSFLTQPVYEQYF. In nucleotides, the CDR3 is TGTGCCAGCAGCTTCCTGACCCAACCCGTCTACGAGCAGTACTTC.

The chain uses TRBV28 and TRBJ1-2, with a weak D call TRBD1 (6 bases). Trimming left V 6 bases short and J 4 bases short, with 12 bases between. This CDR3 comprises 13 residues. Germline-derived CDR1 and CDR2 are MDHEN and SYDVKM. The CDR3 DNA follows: TGTGCCAGCAGCCGACAGGAAGCCTATGGCTACACCTTC. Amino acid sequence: CASSRQEAYGYTF.

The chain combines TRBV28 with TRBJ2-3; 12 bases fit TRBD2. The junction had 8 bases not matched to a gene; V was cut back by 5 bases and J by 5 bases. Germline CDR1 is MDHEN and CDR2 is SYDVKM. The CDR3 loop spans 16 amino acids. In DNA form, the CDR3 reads TGTGCCAGCAGTAACCTAGCGGGAGGGCCGGTAGATACGCAGTATTTT. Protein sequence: CASSNLAGGPVDTQYF.

CDR3 in DNA: TGTGCCAGCAGTACCCGTGGGGACACTGAAGCTTTCTTT. It is translated as CASSTRGDTEAFF. The V gene is TRBV6-1, the J gene TRBJ1-1; the D is unclear. The germline V and J ends were trimmed by 5 bases and 3 bases, with 10 bases remaining between them. The CDR3 loop spans 13 amino acids. Germline lookup yields CDR1 MNHNS and CDR2 SASEGT.

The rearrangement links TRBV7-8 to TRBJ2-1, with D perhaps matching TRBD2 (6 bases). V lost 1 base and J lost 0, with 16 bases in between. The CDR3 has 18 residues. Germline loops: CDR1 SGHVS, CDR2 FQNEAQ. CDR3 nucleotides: TGTGCCAGCAGCTTAGAGGGCTTTACGGGAGACTCCTACAATGAGCAGTTCTTC. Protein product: CASSLEGFTGDSYNEQFF. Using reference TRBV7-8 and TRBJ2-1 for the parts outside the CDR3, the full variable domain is GAGVSQSPRYKVAKRGQDVALRCDPISGHVSLFWYQQALGQGPEFLTYFQNEAQLDKSGLPSDRFFAERPEGSVSTLKIQRTQQEDSAVYLCASSLEGFTGDSYNEQFFGPGTRLTVL.

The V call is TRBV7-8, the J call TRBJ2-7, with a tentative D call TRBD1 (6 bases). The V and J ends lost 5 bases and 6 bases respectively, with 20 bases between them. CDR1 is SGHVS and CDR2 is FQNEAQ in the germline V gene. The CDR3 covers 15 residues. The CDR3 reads CASSPRGTGPSEQYF. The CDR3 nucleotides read TGTGCCAGCAGCCCAAGGGGGACGGGGCCTTCCGAGCAGTACTTC.